The next 16 T cell receptor beta chains were all read from a single sample in a study of blood T cell repertoires in COVID-19. Method: immunoSEQ multiplex PCR; TCRdb's copy keeps in-frame clones and lacks some. The table records about 150,000 clones, 87% of them present only once. The sequenced sample consisted of peripheral blood. These receptors were taken from a human donor in a cohort sampled during active COVID-19.

As regards this clone: Different DNA sequences within this sample yield the same CDR3. The gene calls are TRBV7-8 and TRBJ2-5; 10 bases line up with TRBD1. CDR3 length: 14 residues. CDR1 is SGHVS, CDR2 FQNEAQ, per germline. J lost 2 bases, V lost 5 bases, and 2 bases had no gene match. The CDR3 DNA is TGTGCCAGCAGCCAGGACAGGGGGCAAGAGACCCAGTACTTC. Translated: CASSQDRGQETQYF.

This clone was observed a few times. The genes are TRBV24-1 and TRBJ2-1; 10 bases align to TRBD2. Trimming took 5 bases from V and 3 from J; bases not matched to a gene: 6. This CDR3 is 16 amino acids long. Looked up from germline, CDR1 is KGHDR and CDR2 is SFDVKD. CDR3 loop: CATSGVSGGNYNEQFF. CDR3 bases: TGTGCCACCAGTGGCGTTAGCGGGGGGAACTACAATGAGCAGTTCTTC.

V usage is TRBV5-4 and J usage is TRBJ1-4; TRBD1 matches at 10 bases. Trimming at V came to 4 bases and at J to 3 bases, leaving 6 bases not matched to a gene. The CDR3 length is 16 residues. Germline V lookup: CDR1 SGHNT, CDR2 YYREEE (reference sequence). This CDR3 reads CASSPTGGMPNEKLFF. CDR3 nucleotides: TGTGCCAGCAGCCCGACAGGGGGCATGCCTAATGAAAAACTGTTTTTT.

This clone was recorded once. The genes are TRBV30 and TRBJ2-7; 7 positions agree with TRBD2. The junction had 9 bases not matched to a gene; V was cut back by 3 bases and J by 4 bases. The germline gives CDR1 GTSNPN, CDR2 SVGIG (reference sequence). The CDR3 runs 14 residues. The CDR3 protein is CAWSGGGEGYEQYF. CDR3 DNA sequence: TGTGCCTGGAGCGGGGGAGGGGAGGGTTACGAGCAGTACTTC.

The chain joins TRBV4-3 to TRBJ2-6; 10 bases are shared with TRBD1. The CDR3 spans 19 residues. The V and J ends lost 4 bases and 4 bases, in that order; junction bases with no gene match: 13. Germline CDR1 and CDR2: LGHNA and YSLEER. In DNA form, the CDR3 reads TGCGCCAGCAGCCCCCGGTTAATGGACAGGGGGTACGGGGCCAACGTCCTGACTTTC. Translated, it gives CASSPRLMDRGYGANVLTF.

The chain employs TRBV30 and TRBJ2-1; 10 positions match TRBD2. The CDR3 totals 15 residues. V shed 1 base and J 6 bases; nucleotides not matched to a gene: 6. Germline V gene sequence: CDR1 GTSNPN, CDR2 SVGIG (reference sequence). CDR3: CAWSALAGVVNEQFF. DNA of the CDR3: TGTGCCTGGAGTGCCCTAGCGGGGGTGGTCAATGAGCAGTTCTTC.

This chain joins TRBV3-1 (or the pseudogene TRBV3-2) and TRBJ2-7; D gene unclear. This CDR3 is 15 amino acids long. Trimming removed 2 bases from V and 0 bases from J, with 11 bases in between. Germline assignment: CDR1 LGHDT and CDR2 YNNKEL (reference sequence). Here the CDR3 DNA reads TGTGCCAGCAGCCAACGAAGTGAGCTCTCCTACGAGCAGTACTTC. It yields the protein CASSQRSELSYEQYF.

The chain carries TRBV15 and TRBJ1-6, with a possible D match to TRBD1 (6 bases). The CDR3 spans 14 residues. The germline V gene has CDR1 LNHNV and CDR2 YYDKDF (reference sequence). Trimming shortened V by 1 base and J by 7 bases, and 8 bases separated the two germline ends. The CDR3 bases are TGTGCCACCAGCAGAGGACAGGAGAATTCACCCCTCCACTTT. This encodes CATSRGQENSPLHF.

V is TRBV27 and J is TRBJ1-5, with 7 bases lining up with TRBD1. The junction had 2 bases not matched to a gene; V was cut back by 5 bases and J by 4 bases. CDR1 and CDR2 (germline): MNHEY, SMNVEV (reference sequence). The CDR3 contains 13 residues. CDR3 residues: CASSRDSNQPQHF. CDR3 in DNA: TGTGCCAGCAGTCGGGACAGTAATCAGCCCCAGCATTTT.

The chain is built from TRBV19 and TRBJ1-5; 11 positions match TRBD1. The V gene end was trimmed by 9 bases and the J gene end by 0 bases; junction bases not matched to a gene: 13. The CDR3 contains 18 residues. CDR1 and CDR2 from the germline V gene are LNHDA and SQIVND (reference sequence). CDR3 loop: CASHGRTGGSYSNQPQHF. The CDR3, as DNA: TGTGCCAGCCATGGAAGGACAGGGGGCAGCTATAGCAATCAGCCCCAGCATTTT. The full variable domain, completed using reference TRBV19 and TRBJ1-5, is DGGITQSPKYLFRKEGQNVTLSCEQNLNHDAMYWYRQDPGQGLRLIYYSQIVNDFQKGDIAEGYSVSREKKESFPLTVTSAQKNPTAFYLCASHGRTGGSYSNQPQHFGDGTRLSIL.

The chain carries TRBV27 and TRBJ2-1; 7 nucleotides match TRBD1. In germline, CDR1 is MNHEY, CDR2 SMNVEV (reference sequence). V shed 6 bases and J 15 bases; nucleotides not matched to a gene: 14. This CDR3 contains 13 residues. The CDR3 is CASRSIQGEKGFF. CDR3 nucleotides: TGTGCCAGCAGGTCCATCCAGGGGGAAAAGGGGTTCTTC.

Only a few counts were recorded for this clone. The V gene is TRBV27, the J gene TRBJ1-1, with a weak D call TRBD1 (5 bases). Germline V gene data show CDR1 as MNHEY and CDR2 as SMNVEV (reference sequence). Trimming took off 0 bases at V and 0 bases at J, with 20 bases between the two ends. There are 19 residues in the CDR3. The CDR3 is CASSLSAPLGGYLNTEAFF. In nucleotides, the CDR3 is TGTGCCAGCAGTTTATCGGCGCCCCTCGGGGGATATTTGAACACTGAAGCTTTCTTT.

The chain employs TRBV3-1 (or the pseudogene TRBV3-2) and TRBJ2-2, with a possible D match to TRBD1 (6 bases). The CDR3 is 17 amino acids. The germline gives CDR1 LGHDT, CDR2 YNNKEL (reference sequence). The V end lost 1 base, the J end lost 6 bases, and 18 bases lay between the germline ends. The CDR3 reads CASSQGVGHHFPGELFF. In nucleotides, the CDR3 is TGTGCCAGCAGCCAAGGCGTGGGACACCACTTCCCCGGGGAGCTGTTTTTT.

This chain joins TRBV30 and TRBJ2-1; weak D call: TRBD2 (6 bases). Germline values: CDR1 GTSNPN, CDR2 SVGIG (reference sequence). Trimming took off 8 bases at V and 0 bases at J, with 23 bases between the two ends. This CDR3 is built from 17 residues. In DNA form, the CDR3 reads TGTGCCGTCGGTCTTCTGCGGGACCCAAGCTCCTACAATGAGCAGTTCTTC. It encodes CAVGLLRDPSSYNEQFF.

The chain links TRBV19 to TRBJ1-5; D remains unclear. Germline V gene lookup returns CDR1 LNHDA and CDR2 SQIVND (reference sequence). The germline V and J ends were trimmed by 4 bases and 0 bases, with 7 bases remaining between them. The CDR3 spans 14 residues. The CDR3 loop is CASSSGDSNQPQHF. The DNA of the CDR3 is TGTGCCAGTAGTAGCGGGGATAGCAATCAGCCCCAGCATTTT.

The chain combines TRBV7-2 with TRBJ2-4; 9 nucleotides match TRBD1. CDR1 is SGHTA, CDR2 FQGNSA, per germline. This CDR3 spans 13 amino acids. V shed 5 bases and J 8 bases; nucleotides not matched to a gene: 4. DNA for the CDR3: TGTGCCAGCAGCCGGGACAGGGATGACATTCAGTACTTC. The encoded protein is CASSRDRDDIQYF.